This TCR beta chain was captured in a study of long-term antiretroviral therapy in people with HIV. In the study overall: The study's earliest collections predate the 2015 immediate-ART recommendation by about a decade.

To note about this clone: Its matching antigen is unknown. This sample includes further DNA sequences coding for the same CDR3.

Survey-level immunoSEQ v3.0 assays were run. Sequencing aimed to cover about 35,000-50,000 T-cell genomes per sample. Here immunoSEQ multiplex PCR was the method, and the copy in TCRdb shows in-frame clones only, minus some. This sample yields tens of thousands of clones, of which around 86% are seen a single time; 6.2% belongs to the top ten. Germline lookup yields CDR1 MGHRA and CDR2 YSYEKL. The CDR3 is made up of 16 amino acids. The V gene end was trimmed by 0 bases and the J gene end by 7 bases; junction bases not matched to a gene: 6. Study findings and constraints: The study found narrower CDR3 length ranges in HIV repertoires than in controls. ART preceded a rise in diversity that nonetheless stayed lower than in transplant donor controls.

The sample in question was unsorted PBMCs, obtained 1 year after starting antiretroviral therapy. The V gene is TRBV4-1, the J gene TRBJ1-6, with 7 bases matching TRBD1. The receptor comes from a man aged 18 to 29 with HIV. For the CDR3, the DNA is TGCGCCAGCAGCCAAGATCCCGGACAGGAGAATTCACCCCTCCACTTT. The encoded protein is CASSQDPGQENSPLHF.